This passage covers 9 T cell receptor beta chains from one sample sequenced in a study of blood T cell repertoires in COVID-19. TCRdb keeps only in-frame clones here, not all; method: immunoSEQ multiplex PCR. The sample carries 200,000 to 250,000 clones, roughly 85% recorded once. Sequenced input: PBMCs or T cells enriched from blood (not recorded which). The source is a woman in her thirties or forties with acute COVID-19.

The V gene is TRBV15, the J gene TRBJ2-2, with D possibly TRBD1 on 6 matching bases. This CDR3 is 15 amino acids long. The ends were cut back, 3 bases at V and 3 bases at J, with 11 bases in the middle. Looked up from germline, CDR1 is LNHNV and CDR2 is YYDKDF (reference sequence). CDR3 bases: TGTGCCACCAGCAGGGAGTACAGGGACACCGGGGAGCTGTTTTTT. Translation gives CATSREYRDTGELFF.

This chain connects TRBV19 to TRBJ1-5; no clear D gene. The V and J ends lost 0 bases and 5 bases respectively, with 8 bases between them. Germline CDR1 LNHDA, CDR2 SQIVND (reference sequence). This CDR3 region has 14 residues. CDR3: CASSIDRYDQPQHF. CDR3 coding DNA: TGTGCCAGTAGTATAGACAGGTACGATCAGCCCCAGCATTTT.

In this sample, this clone turned up a few times. This chain uses TRBV9 with TRBJ1-2; 7 bases line up with TRBD1. Trimming removed 3 bases from V and 4 bases from J; junction bases left unmatched: 3. Germline V lookup: CDR1 SGDLS, CDR2 YYNGEE. The CDR3 contains 13 residues. The CDR3 DNA reads TGTGCCAGCAGCGAACGACAGGGCTATGGCTACACCTTC. Translating gives CASSERQGYGYTF.

The rearrangement joins TRBV30 to TRBJ1-2, with D possibly TRBD1 on 6 matching bases. Trimming pared 0 bases from V and 7 bases from J, leaving 12 bases between. Germline V gives CDR1 GTSNPN, CDR2 SVGIG (reference sequence). The CDR3 has 13 residues. The DNA of the CDR3 is TGTGCCTGGAGTGTATCAGGGGCTCGTGGCTACACCTTC. Its translation: CAWSVSGARGYTF.

The V gene is TRBV27, the J gene TRBJ1-2; TRBD1 agrees at 9 bases. The CDR3 consists of 15 residues. V trimming: 5 bases; J trimming: 1 base; junction bases outside the gene matches: 5. CDR1 and CDR2 (germline): MNHEY, SMNVEV (reference sequence). The CDR3, as DNA: TGTGCCAGCAGTGCCACGACAGGGGGTAACTATGGCTACACCTTC. This encodes CASSATTGGNYGYTF.

This clone was counted once. The chain links TRBV25-1 to TRBJ1-2; 9 nucleotides line up with TRBD1. This CDR3 has 18 residues. V lost 3 bases, J lost 0 bases, and 11 bases stayed unmatched. The germline gives CDR1 MGHDK, CDR2 SYGVNS. As DNA, the CDR3 is TGTGCCAGCAGTGAGAGATATATGACAGGGGGAGCTAACTATGGCTACACCTTC. Its protein product is CASSERYMTGGANYGYTF.

This chain connects TRBV4-3 to TRBJ1-2; 7 positions match TRBD1. The junction had 8 bases not matched to a gene; V was cut back by 4 bases and J by 9 bases. Germline V lookup: CDR1 LGHNA, CDR2 YSLEER. This CDR3 has 13 residues. The CDR3 protein is CASSRVAGGSYTF. The CDR3 DNA reads as TGCGCCAGCAGCCGAGTGGCAGGGGGAAGCTACACCTTC.

The chain couples TRBV19 to TRBJ1-4; D gene ambiguous. Trimming pared 8 bases from V and 8 bases from J, leaving 24 bases between. CDR1 is LNHDA, CDR2 SQIVND, per germline (reference sequence). There are 16 residues in the CDR3. CDR3 in DNA: TGTGCCAGTTCCATGGCAGACCCCCGATCCGGGGAAAAACTGTTTTTT. Its translation: CASSMADPRSGEKLFF.

For the CDR3, the DNA is TGTGCCAGCACCCGGACAGGGAGCGGCTACACCTTC. This encodes CASTRTGSGYTF. V and J are TRBV3-1 (or the pseudogene TRBV3-2) and TRBJ1-2, with TRBD1 matching over 8 bases. The germline gives CDR1 LGHDT, CDR2 YNNKEL (reference sequence). The V and J ends lost 7 bases and 8 bases, in that order; junction bases with no gene match: 6. This CDR3 is built from 12 residues.